Sequencing of this T cell receptor beta chain was carried out in a study of T cell responses to AZD1222 COVID-19 vaccine. Background on the study: The study pooled second doses at about 4 or about 12 weeks.

Repertoires were generated with immunoSEQ multiplex PCR, while TCRdb's copy carries only in-frame clones and drops some. The data show some 190,000 clones, around 89% seen once. A remark on this clone: Its antigen is as yet unknown.

Study-wide results and limits: The span of vaccine-associated CD4 TCRs extended across spike, with dominance at 160-218 and 743-854. At baseline, just a handful of AZD1222 recipients tested seropositive. Reports say nearly half of spike-specific TCRs go after unmutated variant regions.

J lost 3 bases, V lost 0 bases, and 17 bases had no gene match. Germline assignment: CDR1 MNHEY and CDR2 SMNVEV (reference sequence). This CDR3 spans 20 amino acids. This TCR was sampled from an adult in good health. The chain uses TRBV27 and TRBJ2-3; 8 bases match TRBD1. The sequencing used peripheral blood, collected on day 0 of AZD1222 vaccination. CDR3 amino acids: CASSLSKGTGSFRGTDTQYF. CDR3 DNA: TGTGCCAGCAGTTTATCCAAGGGGACAGGTAGCTTTAGAGGGACAGATACGCAGTATTTT.